These 29 T cell receptor beta chains were sequenced from one sample in a study of blood T cells in healthy people across ages. A J-beta primer mix and a sample-barcoded 5' primer were used in a second PCR of about 6 to 12 cycles. One entry per CDR3 protein, called by TCRdb with MiXCR from the 5' RACE reads. The sample yields about 680,000 distinct CDR3 sequences, more than 40% seen once. Sequencing was performed on blood. The origin of the receptors is a woman in her sixties or seventies in good health.

The V and J genes are TRBV6-6 and TRBJ1-1; no firm D call. The CDR3 has 16 amino acids. Germline lookup yields CDR1 MNHNY and CDR2 SVGAGI (reference sequence). V gave up 0 bases and J gave up 2 bases, with 13 bases separating them. CDR3 nucleotides: TGTGCCAGCAGTTACTCGAGGCTGGGATTTAACACTGAAGCTTTCTTT. Encoded protein: CASSYSRLGFNTEAFF.

The gene calls are TRBV7-2 and TRBJ2-5; TRBD2 might be the D (6 bases). This CDR3 contains 13 residues. Trimming took 5 bases from V and 4 from J, leaving 11 bases between them. The germline V gene encodes CDR1 SGHTA and CDR2 FQGNSA. Here the CDR3 reads CASSRRVRETQYF. CDR3 coding DNA: TGTGCCAGCAGCAGGAGGGTACGAGAGACCCAGTACTTC.

The chain employs TRBV4-2 and TRBJ2-7; 9 bases fit TRBD2. The tail of the sequence fits TRBJ2-5 better, so the J call may be wrong. CDR3 length: 14 residues. The germline V gene has CDR1 LGHNA and CDR2 YNFKEQ. The CDR3 reads CASSVAGVDETQYF. CDR3 coding DNA: TGTGCCAGCAGTGTAGCGGGGGTGGATGAGACCCAGTACTTC.

CDR3 sequence reads: CASSGMTGTSGSYEQYF. CDR3 nucleotide sequence: TGTGCCAGCAGTGGAATGACCGGGACTAGCGGCTCCTACGAGCAGTACTTC. The chain couples TRBV28 to TRBJ2-7; 11 bases align to TRBD2. CDR1 and CDR2 from the germline V gene are MDHEN and SYDVKM. V shed 5 bases and J 0 bases; nucleotides not matched to a gene: 9. The CDR3 consists of 17 residues. Filled out from reference TRBV28 and TRBJ2-7, the complete variable domain reads DVKVTQSSRYLVKRTGEKVFLECVQDMDHENMFWYRQDPGLGLRLIYFSYDVKMKEKGDIPEGYSVSREKKERFSLILESASTNQTSMYLCASSGMTGTSGSYEQYFGPGTRLTVT.

For this clonotype: A read error may produce the germline difference seen at one junction end. This chain uses TRBV27 with TRBJ1-1, with D maybe TRBD1 (6 bases). Germline assignment: CDR1 MNHEY and CDR2 SMNVEV (reference sequence). This CDR3 has 14 residues. The CDR3 coding sequence is TGTGCCAGCAGTTTCCTGGGGGCGGGGGCTGAAGCTTTCTTC. It translates to CASSFLGAGAEAFF.

The rearrangement joins TRBV20-1 to TRBJ2-7, with D possibly being TRBD2 (6 bases). The CDR3 covers 15 residues. The germline V and J ends were trimmed by 0 bases and 3 bases, with 15 bases remaining between them. Germline lookup yields CDR1 DFQATT and CDR2 SNEGSKA (reference sequence). CDR3 DNA: TGCAGTGCTAGAGATTGGCGGCTCGGGGGCTACGAGCAGTACTTC. It yields the protein CSARDWRLGGYEQYF.

This chain joins TRBV10-3 and TRBJ1-1; 10 bases agree with TRBD1. Germline V gene data show CDR1 as ENHRY and CDR2 as SYGVKD. The J segment lost 0 bases and the V segment lost 8 bases, leaving 6 bases of the junction unmatched. CDR3 size: 15 residues. CDR3 residues: CAIGPGQGLNTEAFF. CDR3 DNA sequence: TGTGCCATCGGACCGGGACAGGGGTTGAACACTGAAGCTTTCTTT.

This clonotype was counted ten times or more. The chain joins TRBV5-1 to TRBJ1-2; 7 nucleotides match TRBD1. The CDR3 is 14 amino acids. Germline V lookup: CDR1 SGHRS, CDR2 YFSETQ. The V and J ends lost 4 bases and 3 bases, in that order; junction bases with no gene match: 6. CDR3 amino acids: CASSLAGTDYGYTF. The CDR3 coding sequence is TGCGCCAGCAGCCTTGCCGGGACAGACTATGGCTACACCTTC. Filled out from reference TRBV5-1 and TRBJ1-2, the complete variable domain reads KAGVTQTPRYLIKTRGQQVTLSCSPISGHRSVSWYQQTPGQGLQFLFEYFSETQRNKGNFPGRFSGRQFSNSRSEMNVSTLELGDSALYLCASSLAGTDYGYTFGSGTRLTVV.

This sequence joins TRBV28 and TRBJ1-1, with a possible D match to TRBD1 (5 bases). Looked up from germline, CDR1 is MDHEN and CDR2 is SYDVKM. The CDR3 extends over 13 amino acids. V was clipped by 5 bases and J by 4 bases, with 11 bases between them. The CDR3, as DNA: TGTGCCAGCAGTAGGTGGGGGGGCACTGAAGCTTTCTTT. This encodes CASSRWGGTEAFF.

This chain uses TRBV7-2 with TRBJ1-1, with 7 nucleotides matching TRBD1. Trimming cost V 5 bases and J 5 bases; bases outside gene matches: 8. The CDR3 sequence is 14 residues long. Germline V gene data show CDR1 as SGHTA and CDR2 as FQGNSA. CDR3 sequence: CASSHDRVRTEAFF. The CDR3 DNA follows: TGTGCCAGCAGCCACGACAGGGTTCGGACTGAAGCTTTCTTT. Filled out from reference TRBV7-2 and TRBJ1-1, the complete variable domain reads GAGVSQSPSNKVTEKGKDVELRCDPISGHTALYWYRQSLGQGLEFLIYFQGNSAPDKSGLPSDRFSAERTGGSVSTLTIQRTQQEDSAVYLCASSHDRVRTEAFFGQGTRLTVV.

This clonotype was recorded a few times. The chain uses TRBV4-2 and TRBJ1-1; D is unresolved. Germline-derived CDR1 and CDR2 are LGHNA and YNFKEQ. Trimming removed 0 bases at V and 1 base at J, with 6 bases between. The CDR3 has 14 residues. This CDR3 is CASSQDIRNTEAFF. Here the CDR3 DNA reads TGTGCCAGCAGCCAAGATATCAGGAACACTGAAGCTTTCTTT.

V is TRBV20-1 and J is TRBJ2-3; TRBD2 might be the D (6 bases). The germline gives CDR1 DFQATT, CDR2 SNEGSKA (reference sequence). This CDR3 has 14 residues. The V end lost 4 bases, the J end lost 2 bases, and 13 bases lay between the germline ends. The CDR3: CSATGVFDTDTQYF. Here the CDR3 DNA reads TGCAGTGCTACGGGAGTCTTCGACACAGATACGCAGTATTTT.

Notes on this clonotype: This sequence may be a read error, since a much larger clone differs from it by one base. V is TRBV29-1 and J is TRBJ2-6; unclear D gene. Germline V gene data show CDR1 as SQVTM and CDR2 as ANQGSEA. The CDR3 loop spans 13 amino acids. The CDR3 region has the DNA TGCAGCGTTGCCAAATCTGGGGTCAACGTCCTGACTTTC. It translates to CSVAKSGVNVLTF.

The chain joins TRBV9 to TRBJ2-7; 16 bases map to TRBD2. V shed 2 bases, J shed 3 bases, and the junction held 8 bases outside the gene matches. CDR1 is SGDLS, CDR2 YYNGEE, per germline. The CDR3 is 18 residues long. The CDR3 region has the DNA TGTGCCAGCAGCGTCGGGACTAGCGGGAGGGCCGACTACTACGAGCAGTACTTC. Translated: CASSVGTSGRADYYEQYF.

Concerning this clonotype itself: Just one base apart from a much larger clone, this may be a read error. The chain is built from TRBV24-1 and TRBJ2-1, with D possibly being TRBD2 (5 bases). Germline V lookup: CDR1 KGHDR, CDR2 SFDVKD. The V and J ends lost 2 bases and 13 bases respectively, with 20 bases between them. The CDR3 runs 15 residues. The CDR3 nucleotides read TGTGCCACCAGTGATTCCGGCACACTAGAAGAGACCCAGTTCTTC. As protein: CATSDSGTLEETQFF.

This clonotype occurred a few times. The chain recombines TRBV20-1 with TRBJ2-3, with TRBD2 identical over 12 bases. The CDR3 runs to 15 residues. CDR1 and CDR2 from the germline V gene are DFQATT and SNEGSKA (reference sequence). V gave up 5 bases and J gave up 1 base; unmatched junction bases: 4. The CDR3 spells CSAQLAGGRTDTQYF. In nucleotides, the CDR3 is TGCAGTGCTCAACTAGCGGGAGGTCGCACAGATACGCAGTATTTT.

The J gene is TRBJ2-1, the V gene TRBV5-4; TRBD2 aligns across 12 bases. This CDR3 is 20 amino acids long. The V and J ends lost 3 bases and 6 bases, in that order; junction bases with no gene match: 19. Germline CDR1 reads SGHNT; CDR2 reads YYREEE (reference sequence). CDR3 residues: CASSSDGLAGSRIVGNEQFF. The CDR3 nucleotides read TGTGCCAGCAGCTCTGACGGACTAGCGGGGAGTCGAATCGTGGGCAATGAGCAGTTCTTC.

The chain links TRBV20-1 to TRBJ1-2, with D possibly matching TRBD1 (5 bases). With 5 bases removed from V and 4 bases from J, the gap between germline ends came to 17 bases. CDR3 length: 14 amino acids. From germline, CDR1 is DFQATT and CDR2 SNEGSKA (reference sequence). The CDR3 reads CSAPRGLRFYGYTF. The CDR3 region has the DNA TGCAGTGCTCCCCGGGGCTTGAGGTTCTATGGCTACACCTTC.

CDR3 region: CSARGPREQYF. The CDR3 coding sequence is TGCAGTGCTAGGGGCCCTCGCGAGCAGTACTTC. This sequence joins TRBV20-1 and TRBJ2-5; unclear D gene. The J call is uncertain, as TRBJ2-7 better fits the DNA end. The germline V gene encodes CDR1 DFQATT and CDR2 SNEGSKA (reference sequence). CDR3 length: 11 amino acids.

The V and J genes are TRBV20-1 and TRBJ2-3, with D perhaps matching TRBD1 (7 bases). The CDR3 runs 13 residues. Trimming took off 5 bases at V and 1 base at J, with 10 bases between the two ends. Germline V gene data show CDR1 as DFQATT and CDR2 as SNEGSKA (reference sequence). In nucleotides, the CDR3 is TGCAGTGCTGGAGGGACAGGCACAGATACGCAGTATTTT. Residues: CSAGGTGTDTQYF.

V and J are TRBV6-1 and TRBJ2-3; D is unresolved. Trimming removed 6 bases from V and 3 bases from J, with 16 bases in between. This CDR3 spans 15 amino acids. From germline, CDR1 is MNHNS and CDR2 SASEGT. The CDR3 region has the DNA TGTGCCAGCAGAATAACACCCGTAAGGACAGATACGCAGTATTTT. Its translation: CASRITPVRTDTQYF.

This clonotype was seen a few times. The V call is TRBV7-9, the J call TRBJ2-7; 10 positions agree with TRBD1. Germline CDR1 and CDR2: SEHNR and FQNEAQ (reference sequence). This CDR3 comprises 19 residues. V lost 6 bases, J lost 2 bases, and 19 bases stayed unmatched. The CDR3 sequence: CASSPSRVVGQGDTYEQYF. For the CDR3, the DNA is TGTGCCAGCAGTCCGAGCCGCGTCGTAGGACAGGGGGATACCTACGAGCAGTACTTC.

V and J are TRBV6-2 or TRBV6-3 and TRBJ2-1; 9 bases map to TRBD2. Germline-derived CDR1 and CDR2 are MNHEY and SVGEGT. CDR3 length: 15 residues. V lost 7 bases and J lost 3; bases outside the gene matches: 7. The CDR3 reads CASKIAGVFYNEQFF. The CDR3 DNA reads TGTGCCAGCAAAATAGCGGGAGTTTTCTACAATGAGCAGTTCTTC.

The chain recombines TRBV5-1 with TRBJ2-1; a possible D gene is TRBD2 (6 bases). The CDR3 runs to 14 residues. V shed 6 bases and J shed 6 bases, with 16 bases lying between them. Germline CDR1 reads SGHRS; CDR2 reads YFSETQ. The CDR3 nucleotides read TGCGCCAGCAACCCCGGGAGTCTAAGCAATGAGCAGTTCTTC. Translated: CASNPGSLSNEQFF.

There are a few counts of this clonotype. The chain carries TRBV5-6 and TRBJ2-5, with TRBD2 identical over 7 bases. There are 15 residues in the CDR3. The trim removed 3 bases at V and 2 bases at J, leaving 7 bases unmatched. The germline CDR1 and CDR2 sequences are SGHDT and YYEEEE. The CDR3 loop reads CASSSGGLVQETQYF. CDR3 bases: TGTGCCAGCAGCTCGGGAGGACTAGTTCAAGAGACCCAGTACTTC.

The rearrangement joins TRBV6-2 or TRBV6-3 to TRBJ2-7; 10 nucleotides agree with TRBD2. Germline V gene lookup returns CDR1 MNHEY and CDR2 SVGEGT. The CDR3 has 20 residues. The junction had 23 bases not matched to a gene; V was cut back by 4 bases and J by 5 bases. CDR3 sequence (DNA): TGTGCCAGCAGTTCGGGACATTACCTTCTAGCGGGAGAGTGGACCCACGAGCAGTACTTC. It encodes CASSSGHYLLAGEWTHEQYF.

This clonotype has just a few counts. The V and J genes are TRBV29-1 and TRBJ2-3, with a tentative D call TRBD2 (5 bases). With 2 bases removed from V and 1 base from J, the gap between germline ends came to 13 bases. CDR3 size: 15 residues. Germline loops: CDR1 SQVTM, CDR2 ANQGSEA. CDR3 residues: CSVEWQRPRTDTQYF. The CDR3 DNA reads TGCAGCGTTGAATGGCAGCGGCCACGCACAGATACGCAGTATTTT.

The rearrangement joins TRBV29-1 to TRBJ1-3; D gene uncertain. CDR1 and CDR2 (germline): SQVTM, ANQGSEA. The CDR3 totals 13 residues. V gave up 7 bases and J gave up 0 bases, with 10 bases separating them. This CDR3 reads CSAERISGNTIYF. The CDR3 DNA reads TGCAGCGCAGAAAGGATCTCTGGAAACACCATATATTTT.

This clonotype was observed a few times. This chain links TRBV5-1 with TRBJ2-7; 11 nucleotides agree with TRBD2. There are 15 residues in the CDR3. CDR1 and CDR2 (germline): SGHRS, YFSETQ. V shed 0 bases and J 3 bases; nucleotides not matched to a gene: 2. Here the CDR3 DNA reads TGCGCCAGCAGCTTGGTAACTAGCGGGGGCTACGAGCAGTACTTC. This gives the protein CASSLVTSGGYEQYF.